The rows below give T cell receptor beta chains drawn from one sample of a study of blood T cells in healthy people across ages. TCRdb passed the 5' RACE reads through MiXCR, listing each CDR3 protein once. The data show just over 1 million distinct CDR3 sequences, 35% to 55% seen once. Sequences were obtained from blood. Receptor source: a woman aged 55-70 years in good health. Each CDR3 is given with its conserved first and last residue. A D gene is named only where the DNA matches it firmly. The listing skips clone size in some rows; elsewhere it reads once, few, many or a size class.

V gene	J gene	D gene	clone size	CDR3 protein	CDR3 DNA
TRBV7-8	TRBJ2-3	.	few	CASSSKRTKPTDTQYF	TGTGCCAGCAGCTCTAAACGGACTAAACCGACAGATACGCAGTATTTT
TRBV29-1	TRBJ2-1	TRBD1	.	CSATTGMNEQFF	TGCAGCGCTACGACAGGGATGAATGAGCAGTTCTTC
TRBV10-3	TRBJ2-6	TRBD2	.	CAPPGEGSGANVLTF	TGTGCCCCCCCGGGGGAGGGCTCTGGGGCCAACGTCCTGACTTTC
TRBV20-1	TRBJ2-1	TRBD2	.	CSASTLAGGTYNEQFF	TGCAGTGCTAGTACGCTAGCGGGAGGCACCTACAATGAGCAGTTCTTC
TRBV20-1	TRBJ2-3	.	.	CSAREPLTSVQHTQYF	TGCAGTGCTAGAGAGCCCCTGACTAGTGTCCAACATACGCAGTATTTT
TRBV9	TRBJ2-5	.	.	CASSGGEGWEQYF	TGTGCCAGCAGCGGAGGAGAGGGTTGGGAGCAGTACTTC
TRBV28	TRBJ2-3	TRBD1	.	CTTYRDRGRRSTDTQYF	TGTACCACCTACCGGGACAGGGGGCGTAGAAGCACAGATACGCAGTATTTT
TRBV7-9	TRBJ1-2	.	few	CASSLGRHGEGYTF	TGTGCCAGCAGCTTAGGCAGGCATGGGGAGGGCTACACCTTC
TRBV14	TRBJ2-7	TRBD1	.	CASSPDRGGQSYEQYF	TGTGCCAGTAGCCCCGACAGGGGAGGCCAATCCTACGAGCAGTACTTC
TRBV12-3/TRBV12-4	TRBJ2-3	TRBD2	.	CASSHLAGATSTDTQYF	TGTGCCAGCAGTCACCTAGCGGGGGCTACTAGCACAGATACGCAGTATTTT
TRBV6-5	TRBJ1-5	TRBD1	few	CASSLDRRNQPQHF	TGTGCCAGCAGCTTGGACAGGCGGAATCAGCCCCAGCATTTT
TRBV12-3/TRBV12-4	TRBJ2-5	.	.	CASNRHGQETQYF	TGTGCCAGCAATAGGCATGGGCAAGAGACCCAGTACTTC
TRBV10-3	TRBJ2-7	.	.	CATKTTSEVYEQYF	TGTGCCACCAAAACTACTAGTGAGGTTTACGAGCAGTACTTC
TRBV9	TRBJ2-6	.	once	CASSVEAGYGANVLTF	TGTGCCAGCAGCGTAGAAGCTGGGTACGGGGCCAACGTCCTGACTTTC
TRBV4-2	TRBJ1-2	.	few	CASSQEAQSPSGGYTF	TGTGCCAGCAGCCAAGAGGCACAGTCCCCTTCGGGTGGCTACACCTTC
TRBV20-1	TRBJ1-6	TRBD1	.	CSARDLSGGSPLHF	TGCAGTGCTAGAGATCTGTCAGGGGGCTCACCCCTCCACTTT
TRBV29-1	TRBJ1-1	TRBD1	few	CSVEGDRFYRNTEAFF	TGCAGCGTTGAAGGGGACAGATTCTATCGGAACACTGAAGCTTTCTTT
TRBV18	TRBJ2-6	.	.	CASSPPTLAFGSGANVLTF	TGTGCCAGCTCACCACCTACTCTGGCATTCGGTTCTGGGGCCAACGTCCTGACTTTC
TRBV27	TRBJ1-5	.	few	CASSLIGNQPQHF	TGTGCCAGCAGTTTAATAGGCAATCAGCCCCAGCATTTT
TRBV6-6	TRBJ2-1	.	few	CASSYSQGSSYNEQFF	TGTGCCAGCAGTTACTCGCAGGGGAGCTCCTACAATGAGCAGTTCTTC
TRBV6-1	TRBJ2-1	.	.	CASSEVFRTGPYNEQFF	TGTGCCAGCAGTGAAGTATTTAGAACGGGCCCCTACAATGAGCAGTTCTTC
TRBV29-1	TRBJ2-5	.	.	CSVGPGSVEQYF	TGCAGCGTTGGACCGGGGTCGGTAGAGCAGTACTTC
TRBV5-5	TRBJ2-3	.	.	CASSFLGREADTQYF	TGTGCCAGCAGCTTCCTCGGGAGAGAAGCAGATACGCAGTATTTT
TRBV9	TRBJ2-5	.	.	CASSPQEETQYF	TGTGCCAGCAGCCCTCAAGAAGAGACCCAGTACTTC
TRBV18	TRBJ2-7	TRBD1	few	CASSQRQGYGDEQYF	TGTGCCAGCTCTCAAAGACAGGGGTACGGCGACGAGCAGTACTTC
TRBV27	TRBJ2-7	.	few	CASKPIRVKVDEQYF	TGTGCCAGCAAACCAATCAGGGTAAAGGTTGACGAGCAGTACTTC
TRBV6-1	TRBJ2-7	TRBD1	.	CGLHRGYEQYF	TGTGGACTACACAGGGGCTACGAGCAGTACTTC
TRBV10-3	TRBJ2-2	TRBD2	.	CAISGLAEGTGELFF	TGTGCCATCAGCGGACTAGCGGAGGGGACCGGGGAGCTGTTTTTT
TRBV9	TRBJ2-3	TRBD2	.	CASSVLAGGGDTQYF	TGTGCCAGCAGCGTTCTAGCGGGGGGAGGGGATACGCAGTATTTT
TRBV30	TRBJ2-3	.	once	CAWTGWADTQYF	TGTGCCTGGACAGGCTGGGCAGATACGCAGTATTTT
TRBV5-1	TRBJ1-5	.	.	CASSLGPTGINQPQHF	TGCGCCAGCAGCTTGGGCCCTACAGGGATAAATCAGCCCCAGCATTTT
TRBV12-3/TRBV12-4	TRBJ2-3	TRBD2	few	CASSSSAGADTQYF	TGTGCCAGCAGTTCCTCAGCGGGGGCAGATACGCAGTATTTT
TRBV7-3	TRBJ2-1	.	few	CASSPSANEQFF	TGTGCCAGCAGCCCTAGCGCCAATGAGCAGTTCTTC
TRBV20-1	TRBJ2-1	TRBD2	.	CSARRLAHEQFF	TGCAGTGCCCGTAGACTAGCCCATGAGCAGTTCTTC
TRBV28	TRBJ2-2	TRBD2	.	CASLNTRSGSTGELFF	TGTGCCAGCCTCAACACCAGGAGCGGGAGCACCGGGGAGCTGTTTTTT
TRBV3-1	TRBJ2-1	TRBD2	.	CASSQAAGASYNEQFF	TGTGCCAGCTCACAGGCAGCGGGAGCCTCCTACAATGAGCAGTTCTTC
TRBV10-3	TRBJ2-3	.	.	CAGRVGDTQYF	TGTGCCGGCCGCGTTGGGGATACGCAGTATTTT
TRBV25-1	TRBJ2-4	.	few	CASSDLGRGWQQYF	TGTGCCAGCAGTGACCTGGGACGGGGGTGGCAGCAGTACTTC
TRBV20-1	TRBJ2-1	.	.	CSAIGGTYNEQFF	TGCAGTGCTATTGGCGGGACCTACAATGAGCAGTTCTTC
TRBV4-1	TRBJ2-3	TRBD2	.	CASSQDPPGGRAADTQYF	TGCGCCAGCAGCCAAGATCCCCCAGGCGGGAGGGCCGCAGATACGCAGTATTTT
TRBV6-5	TRBJ2-1	TRBD2	.	CASSLTSGTYKQFF	TGTGCCAGCAGTCTAACTAGCGGGACGTATAAGCAGTTCTTC
TRBV2	TRBJ2-7	.	few	CASSDLSAATYEQYF	TGTGCCAGCAGTGATCTAAGCGCCGCAACCTACGAGCAGTACTTC
TRBV18	TRBJ2-1	.	.	CASSPTRGLIDNEQFF	TGTGCCAGCTCACCCACGAGGGGACTCATTGACAATGAGCAGTTCTTC
TRBV20-1	TRBJ2-3	.	few	CSARTEAPDTQYF	TGCAGCGCCCGGACGGAAGCCCCAGATACGCAGTATTTT
TRBV12-3/TRBV12-4	TRBJ2-5	TRBD2	few	CASSQGLASPPQETQYF	TGTGCCAGCAGCCAGGGACTAGCAAGTCCCCCCCAAGAGACCCAGTACTTC
TRBV20-1	TRBJ2-7	.	few	CSAQATTGNYEQYF	TGCAGTGCTCAAGCCACGACAGGTAACTACGAGCAGTACTTC
TRBV20-1	TRBJ2-7	.	.	CSASPGTGSGEQYF	TGCAGTGCTAGTCCAGGGACCGGGAGTGGCGAGCAGTACTTC